Reported below is one T cell receptor beta chain. This record comes from a study of T cells in Graves' hyperthyroidism and ophthalmopathy. This CDR3 is built from 17 residues. The V and J ends lost 4 bases and 0 bases respectively, with 16 bases between them. CDR1 is SGHTA, CDR2 FQGTGA, per germline. What was amplified from RNA transcripts were TCR beta CDR3 regions. HTBI primers were the set used in a first-round RT-PCR of the TCR CDR3. TCRdb itself ran the multiplex PCR reads through MiXCR, one entry per CDR3 protein. The sample lists 450,000 to 600,000 distinct CDR3 sequences, approximately 14% seen once, with about 15% in the top ten. Clinicians diagnosed patients from clinical symptoms, serum thyroxine and TRAb, thyroid ultrasound and orbital computed tomography.

The source is a woman in her thirties or forties with Graves' hyperthyroidism. Sequenced sample: blood. The genes are TRBV7-3 and TRBJ2-1; D is possibly TRBD1 (6 bases). CDR3 region: CASSSSTGDASYNEQFF. CDR3 nucleotides: TGTGCCAGCAGCTCCTCGACAGGTGACGCCTCCTACAATGAGCAGTTCTTC.